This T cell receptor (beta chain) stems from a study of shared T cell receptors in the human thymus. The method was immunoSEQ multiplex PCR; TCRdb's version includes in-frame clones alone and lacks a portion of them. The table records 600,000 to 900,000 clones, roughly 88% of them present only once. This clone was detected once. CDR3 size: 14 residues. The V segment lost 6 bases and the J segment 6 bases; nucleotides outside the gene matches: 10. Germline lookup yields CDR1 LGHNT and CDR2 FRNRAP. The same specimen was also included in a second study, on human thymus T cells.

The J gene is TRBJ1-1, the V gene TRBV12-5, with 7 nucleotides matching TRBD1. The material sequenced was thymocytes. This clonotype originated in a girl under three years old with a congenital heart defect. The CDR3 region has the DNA TGTGCTAGTGGCCCCGGGACAGCTGAACCTGAAGCTTTCTTT. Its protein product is CASGPGTAEPEAFF.